This record concerns one TCR beta chain sequence. TCRdb keeps only in-frame clones here, not all; method: immunoSEQ multiplex PCR. The top ten clones hold approximately 8% of a sample with some 47,000 clones, around 91% of them seen once. This entry belongs to a study of T cell changes during pregnancy in multiple sclerosis. V gave up 2 bases and J gave up 5 bases, with 19 bases separating them. This CDR3 has 16 amino acids. Per the germline V gene, CDR1 is MRHNA and CDR2 is SNTAGT. This receptor was taken from a female donor with multiple sclerosis, enrolled in a pregnancy study. The chain uses TRBV6-4 and TRBJ2-7; a weak D match, TRBD1 (7 bases). The source was CD8+ T cells from peripheral blood mononuclear cells, collected in the second trimester of pregnancy. The CDR3 loop is CASSDRGGRGTDEQYF. CDR3 sequence (DNA): TGTGCCAGCAGTGACCGGGGAGGCAGGGGGACGGACGAGCAGTACTTC.